The 3 T cell receptor beta chains presented below share a single source sample, sequenced in a study of blood T cell repertoires in COVID-19. TCRdb's copy holds only in-frame clones and misses some; the assay was immunoSEQ multiplex PCR. The sample carries approximately 230,000 clones, just over 85% recorded once. The sequenced sample consisted of peripheral blood. The receptors shown here come from a man aged 25 to 40 who had recovered from COVID-19.

The chain recombines TRBV28 with TRBJ1-1; no clear D gene. The CDR3 spans 15 residues. Per germline, CDR1 MDHEN and CDR2 SYDVKM. V shed 2 bases and J shed 0 bases, with 10 bases lying between them. The CDR3 sequence is CASSLRRLMNTEAFF. In DNA form, the CDR3 reads TGTGCCAGCAGTTTAAGGCGACTAATGAACACTGAAGCTTTCTTT.

This sequence joins TRBV11-2 and TRBJ2-7, with D possibly TRBD1 on 5 matching bases. The V gene's germline CDR1 is SGHAT and CDR2 FQNNGV. V dropped 2 bases and J dropped 3 bases, with 11 bases sitting between them. The CDR3 is 14 residues long. CDR3 DNA sequence: TGTGCCAGCAGCTTAAGGGGCGGATACTACGAGCAGTACTTC. This codes for CASSLRGGYYEQYF.

The chain uses TRBV7-9 and TRBJ2-7; no reliable D call. The CDR3 contains 12 residues. CDR1 and CDR2 from the germline V gene are SEHNR and FQNEAQ (reference sequence). V was pared by 5 bases and J by 6 bases, with 11 bases between. The CDR3 reads CASSRLGGEQYF. As DNA, the CDR3 is TGTGCCAGCAGCCGCCTAGGTGGCGAGCAGTACTTC.